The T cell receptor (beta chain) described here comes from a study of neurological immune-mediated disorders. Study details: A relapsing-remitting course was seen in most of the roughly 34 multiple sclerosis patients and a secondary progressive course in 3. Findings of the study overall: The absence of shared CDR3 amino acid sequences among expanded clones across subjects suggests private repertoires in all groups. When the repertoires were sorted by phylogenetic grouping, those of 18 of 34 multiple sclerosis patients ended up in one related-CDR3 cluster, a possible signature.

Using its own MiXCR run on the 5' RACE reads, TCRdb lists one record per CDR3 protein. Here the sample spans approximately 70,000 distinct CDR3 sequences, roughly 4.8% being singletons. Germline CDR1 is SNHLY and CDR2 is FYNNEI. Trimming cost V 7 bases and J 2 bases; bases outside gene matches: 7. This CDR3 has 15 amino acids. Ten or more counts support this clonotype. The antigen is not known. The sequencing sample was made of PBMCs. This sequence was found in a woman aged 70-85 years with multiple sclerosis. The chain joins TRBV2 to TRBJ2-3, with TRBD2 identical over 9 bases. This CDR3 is CASTTTSGPTDTQYF. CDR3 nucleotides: TGTGCCAGCACGACGACTAGCGGACCCACAGATACGCAGTATTTT.